The 2 T cell receptor beta chains presented below share a single source sample, sequenced in a study of blood T cell repertoires in COVID-19. Only in-frame clones appear in the TCRdb table, and some are missing; sequencing was by immunoSEQ multiplex PCR. The sample consists of some 190,000 clones, about 91% of them appearing once. Sequenced input: PBMCs or T cells enriched from blood (not recorded which). All receptors derive from a middle-aged woman with acute COVID-19.

V usage is TRBV6-1 and J usage is TRBJ2-3; D perhaps matches TRBD2 (5 bases). CDR3 length equals 14 residues. Germline assignment: CDR1 MNHNS and CDR2 SASEGT. V lost 3 bases and J lost 5, with 12 bases in between. The CDR3 loop reads CASSDLGRGDTQYF. The CDR3 DNA reads TGTGCCAGCAGTGATCTCGGACGGGGAGATACGCAGTATTTT.

The chain is built from TRBV2 and TRBJ2-1, with 7 bases matching TRBD1. Trimming at V came to 5 bases and at J to 4 bases, leaving 5 bases not matched to a gene. Germline V lookup: CDR1 SNHLY, CDR2 FYNNEI. This CDR3 region has 14 residues. This CDR3 is CASSRDRVYNEQFF. Written as DNA, the CDR3 is TGTGCCAGCAGTCGGGACAGAGTATACAATGAGCAGTTCTTC.